The next 24 T cell receptor beta chains were all read from a single sample in a study of T and B cells in COVID-19 patients. From blood, about 250-550 ng of genomic DNA served as TRB template. TRB rearrangements were amplified by multiplex PCR with BIOMED2 TRB-A/B primers. TCRdb re-called the multiplex PCR reads through MiXCR, storing one row per CDR3 protein. Among about 7,000 distinct CDR3 sequences listed, 25% to 35% were seen once. Sequenced: blood. Receptors originate from a human donor with active COVID-19.

This clonotype turned up a few times. The genes are TRBV15 and TRBJ1-1; maybe TRBD1 (6 bases). This CDR3 is 16 amino acids long. Germline V CDR1 and CDR2: LNHNV, YYDKDF (reference sequence). Deletions cut 2 bases from V and 5 bases from J, with 18 bases between. The CDR3 is CATSRIRGQTGTEAFF. CDR3 coding DNA: TGTGCCACCAGCAGAATTCGCGGACAGACCGGGACTGAAGCTTTCTTT.

The genes are TRBV13 and TRBJ2-3; possibly TRBD2 for D (6 bases). The CDR3 runs 15 residues. The germline gives CDR1 PRHDT, CDR2 FYEKMQ (reference sequence). V lost 2 bases to trimming and J lost 1 base, with 10 bases between them. The CDR3 DNA is TGTGCCAGCAGCTTACTAGCGAGGGGCACAGATACGCAGTATTTT. This translates into CASSLLARGTDTQYF.

In this sample, this clonotype turned up a few times. J is TRBJ2-3 and V is TRBV7-6, with 11 bases that match TRBD1. Losses at the gene ends were 3 bases for V and 5 bases for J; bases not matched to a gene: 7. Germline V lookup: CDR1 SGHVS, CDR2 FNYEAQ. The length of the CDR3 is 16 residues. CDR3 sequence reads: CASSFLDRGLGDTQYF. Written as DNA, the CDR3 is TGTGCCAGCAGCTTTTTGGACAGGGGGCTTGGAGATACGCAGTATTTT.

A note on this clonotype: This clone may be a read error of a much larger clone one base away. CDR3 region: CASRFGTSGTAKNIQYF. As DNA, the CDR3 is TGTGCCAGTAGATTCGGGACTAGCGGGACTGCCAAAAACATTCAGTACTTC. V and J are TRBV19 and TRBJ2-4; 13 bases align to TRBD2. The CDR3 extends over 17 amino acids. Trimming removed 6 bases from V and 1 base from J; junction bases left unmatched: 6. Germline V gene lookup returns CDR1 LNHDA and CDR2 SQIVND (reference sequence).

Sample share makes this clonotype medium-sized. This rearrangement joins TRBV19 to TRBJ2-1; TRBD1 aligns across 8 bases. The CDR3 length is 15 residues. V was clipped by 8 bases and J by 2 bases; unmatched bases: 8. The germline V gene encodes CDR1 LNHDA and CDR2 SQIVND (reference sequence). The CDR3 DNA sequence: TGTGCCAGTTCATTAGGACAGGGCCCCTACAATGAGCAGTTCTTC. This encodes CASSLGQGPYNEQFF. The full variable domain, rest sourced from reference TRBV19 and TRBJ2-1, is DGGITQSPKYLFRKEGQNVTLSCEQNLNHDAMYWYRQDPGQGLRLIYYSQIVNDFQKGDIAEGYSVSREKKESFPLTVTSAQKNPTAFYLCASSLGQGPYNEQFFGPGTRLTVL.

The chain has TRBV15 and TRBJ1-6; TRBD1 matches 7 bases. V dropped 4 bases and J dropped 4; count of bases not matched to a gene: 1. This CDR3 is built from 14 residues. The germline V gene has CDR1 LNHNV and CDR2 YYDKDF (reference sequence). CDR3 residues: CATSTGQYNSPLHF. CDR3 nucleotide sequence: TGTGCCACCAGCACGGGACAGTATAATTCACCCCTCCACTTT.

By frequency in the sample, this clonotype is medium-sized. This rearrangement joins TRBV19 to TRBJ2-7, with 10 bases lining up with TRBD1. CDR1 is LNHDA, CDR2 SQIVND, per germline (reference sequence). The CDR3 covers 13 residues. Germline trimming cut 3 bases from V and 4 bases from J; bases unmatched to any gene: 0. CDR3 residues: CASSMGQGYEQYV. CDR3 nucleotide sequence: TGTGCCAGTAGTATGGGACAGGGGTACGAGCAGTACGTC.

This clonotype has only a few counts. The chain carries TRBV29-1 and TRBJ1-1, with 9 bases that match TRBD1. Trimming removed 0 bases from V and 4 bases from J; junction bases left unmatched: 6. The CDR3 is 15 residues long. Germline lookup yields CDR1 SQVTM and CDR2 ANQGSEA. CDR3 sequence reads: CSVEDRGTGITEAFF. The CDR3 nucleotides are TGCAGCGTTGAAGATCGGGGGACAGGGATCACTGAAGCTTTCTTT.

The rearrangement uses TRBV27 and TRBJ2-1, with D tentatively TRBD1 (5 bases). The CDR3 runs 14 residues. Germline assignment: CDR1 MNHEY and CDR2 SMNVEV (reference sequence). Trimming cost V 1 base and J 8 bases, with 12 bases left between them. CDR3 amino acids: CASSLWPGLHEQFF. CDR3 sequence (DNA): TGTGCCAGCAGTTTATGGCCAGGGTTGCATGAGCAGTTCTTC.

CDR3 coding DNA: TGTGCCAGCTCACACGGGACTAGCGCCCAAGAGACCCAGTACTTC. Protein: CASSHGTSAQETQYF. The V gene is TRBV18, the J gene TRBJ2-5; 10 positions match TRBD2. This CDR3 is 15 amino acids long. Germline loops: CDR1 KGHSH, CDR2 LQKENI. Trimming at V came to 4 bases and at J to 1 base, leaving 3 bases not matched to a gene.

The J gene is TRBJ2-2, the V gene TRBV20-1; 9 nucleotides align to TRBD1. The CDR3 sequence is 16 residues long. CDR1 is DFQATT and CDR2 is SNEGSKA in the germline V gene (reference sequence). V shed 5 bases and J 5 bases; nucleotides not matched to a gene: 12. The CDR3 here is CSAPPRRQGGTGELFF. In DNA form, the CDR3 reads TGCAGTGCTCCCCCCCGACGACAGGGGGGAACCGGGGAGCTGTTTTTT.

The chain carries TRBV20-1 and TRBJ1-4, with D possibly TRBD1 on 5 matching bases. The germline CDR1 and CDR2 sequences are DFQATT and SNEGSKA (reference sequence). V lost 6 bases to trimming and J lost 1 base, with 12 bases between them. This CDR3 comprises 14 residues. The CDR3 here is CSAFPGVTNEKLFF. CDR3 nucleotides: TGCAGTGCCTTCCCGGGGGTAACTAATGAAAAACTGTTTTTT.

This clonotype is medium-sized. V is TRBV19 and J is TRBJ2-3; tentatively, D is TRBD2 (5 bases). V was clipped by 3 bases and J by 0 bases, with 16 bases between them. CDR1 and CDR2 (germline): LNHDA, SQIVND (reference sequence). The CDR3 has 17 residues. As DNA, the CDR3 is TGTGCCAGTAGTATCGGCGGGTTACATCCTAGCACAGATACGCAGTATTTT. Translation gives CASSIGGLHPSTDTQYF.

The chain carries TRBV5-1 and TRBJ1-4, with TRBD1 matching 8 bases. The V gene's germline CDR1 is SGHRS and CDR2 YFSETQ. The CDR3 runs 16 residues. V lost 4 bases and J lost 2; bases outside the gene matches: 7. The CDR3 sequence: CASSLGRTGTNEKLFF. In nucleotides, the CDR3 is TGCGCCAGCAGCCTGGGAAGGACAGGGACTAATGAAAAACTGTTTTTT.

This clonotype was counted a few times. CDR3 in amino acids: CASRGFLGQALSSLSEQYF. The DNA for the CDR3 is TGTGCCAGCAGGGGATTCCTGGGACAGGCCCTTTCCTCTCTATCCGAGCAGTACTTC. The rearrangement joins TRBV6-1 to TRBJ2-7, with 8 bases identical to TRBD1. Germline V gene lookup returns CDR1 MNHNS and CDR2 SASEGT. V lost 6 bases to trimming and J lost 6 bases; unmatched junction nucleotides: 25. The CDR3 runs to 19 residues.

This clonotype was counted only a few times. This chain links TRBV15 with TRBJ2-3; 10 nucleotides align to TRBD2. The J segment lost 0 bases and the V segment lost 2 bases, leaving 14 bases of the junction unmatched. Germline values: CDR1 LNHNV, CDR2 YYDKDF (reference sequence). The CDR3 is made up of 20 amino acids. As DNA, the CDR3 is TGTGCCACCAGCAGATTCTTAATAGCGGGGGGTCGGACTAGCACAGATACGCAGTATTTT. The encoded protein is CATSRFLIAGGRTSTDTQYF. The complete variable domain, with remaining parts taken from reference TRBV15 and TRBJ2-3, reads DAMVIQNPRYQVTQFGKPVTLSCSQTLNHNVMYWYQQKSSQAPKLLFHYYDKDFNNEADTPDNFQSRRPNTSFCFLDIRSPGLGDTAMYLCATSRFLIAGGRTSTDTQYFGPGTRLTVL.

The CDR3 sequence: CSGRGQIPYEQYF. The CDR3 DNA is TGCAGTGGCAGGGGACAGATACCCTACGAGCAGTACTTC. This chain uses TRBV20-1 with TRBJ2-7, with 7 bases lining up with TRBD1. This CDR3 region has 13 residues. V gave up 7 bases and J gave up 2 bases; unmatched junction bases: 8. The germline gives CDR1 DFQATT, CDR2 SNEGSKA (reference sequence).

J is TRBJ1-5 and V is TRBV29-1; no definite D call. Germline CDR1 SQVTM, CDR2 ANQGSEA. Trimming cost V 4 bases and J 4 bases, with 11 bases left between them. The CDR3 sequence is 13 residues long. The DNA of the CDR3 is TGCAGCGTTGGGCTGCAGGCGAATCAGCCCCAGCATTTT. Amino acids: CSVGLQANQPQHF.

This clonotype is labeled medium-sized. V is TRBV15 and J is TRBJ2-3, with D perhaps TRBD1 or TRBD2 (6 bases each). The CDR3 spans 17 residues. The V end lost 4 bases, the J end lost 4 bases, and 21 bases lay between the germline ends. Germline V lookup: CDR1 LNHNV, CDR2 YYDKDF (reference sequence). CDR3 DNA sequence: TGTGCCACCAGCACGGGTCGGGGAGCGGAGGGGGCAGATACGCAGTATTTT. Encoded protein: CATSTGRGAEGADTQYF.

A few counts support this clonotype. The chain carries TRBV12-3 or TRBV12-4 and TRBJ1-3, with D hard to call. The CDR3 is 14 amino acids. V was trimmed by 7 bases and J by 4 bases, leaving 14 bases between them. The CDR3 loop is CASTRFGYGNTIYF. In nucleotides, the CDR3 is TGTGCCAGCACCCGATTTGGGTACGGAAACACCATATATTTT.

The chain links TRBV15 to TRBJ1-6; 7 nucleotides align to TRBD1. V shed 4 bases and J 3 bases; nucleotides not matched to a gene: 3. The CDR3 extends over 15 amino acids. Germline V gives CDR1 LNHNV, CDR2 YYDKDF (reference sequence). Here the CDR3 reads CATSNDRDYNSPLHF. The CDR3 DNA follows: TGTGCCACCAGCAACGACAGGGACTATAATTCACCCCTCCACTTT.

This clonotype is deemed medium-sized. The CDR3 bases are TGTGCCAGTAGTATAGATGCCTTCGGGGGGTCGCAGTATTTT. Its translation: CASSIDAFGGSQYF. This chain uses TRBV19 with TRBJ2-3; TRBD2 matches at 7 bases. Germline V gives CDR1 LNHDA, CDR2 SQIVND (reference sequence). The CDR3 consists of 14 residues. The V and J ends lost 0 bases and 10 bases, in that order; junction bases with no gene match: 7.

This clonotype is termed medium-sized. The chain carries TRBV12-3 or TRBV12-4 and TRBJ2-3, with D maybe TRBD1 (5 bases). The CDR3 is made up of 15 amino acids. Trimming removed 4 bases at V and 6 bases at J, with 17 bases between. The CDR3 DNA reads as TGTGCCAGCAGTTCCCCAGGGAATTTGCGGGATACGCAGTATTTT. Translation gives CASSSPGNLRDTQYF.

This clonotype is labeled as medium-sized. The rearrangement uses TRBV13 and TRBJ2-1; weak D call: TRBD1 (5 bases). Trimming cost V 5 bases and J 6 bases, with 11 bases left between them. Germline-derived CDR1 and CDR2 are PRHDT and FYEKMQ (reference sequence). The CDR3 covers 13 residues. In nucleotides, the CDR3 is TGTGCCAGCAGCCACGGCACAGGCAATGAGCAGTTCTTC. It specifies CASSHGTGNEQFF.